This T cell receptor (beta chain) came from a study of shared clonotypes between healthy human individuals. Overall study results and limits: The study drew on few donors, limiting represented genetic and exposure-history diversity.

V dropped 3 bases and J dropped 0 bases, with 18 bases sitting between them. The CDR3 extends over 17 amino acids. Germline V gene data show CDR1 as KGHSH and CDR2 as LQKENI. A note on this clone: Antigen: not known.

Deep-level settings were used for running the assay. In replicate PCRs of unsorted PBMC, 250 to 350 ng DNA, tens of thousands of T cell genomes, was used. Original handling: ImmunoSEQ yielded junction-only sequences lacking quality scores, so filtering differed. Only in-frame clones appear in the TCRdb table, and some are missing; sequencing was by immunoSEQ multiplex PCR. That table gives V, J and clone size, and the DNA gave D and trimming. The table shows about 500,000 clones, with 60% to 80% occurring only once. Sample: PBMCs. The chain uses TRBV18 and TRBJ2-7; TRBD2 might be the D (6 bases). This receptor was obtained from a woman aged 40 to 50 in good health. Some clones in this sample may be carry-over from other donors' samples. The CDR3 nucleotides read TGTGCCAGCTCACCCTCCCGTGGAGGGGAAAACTCCTACGAGCAGTACTTC. Translation gives CASSPSRGGENSYEQYF.